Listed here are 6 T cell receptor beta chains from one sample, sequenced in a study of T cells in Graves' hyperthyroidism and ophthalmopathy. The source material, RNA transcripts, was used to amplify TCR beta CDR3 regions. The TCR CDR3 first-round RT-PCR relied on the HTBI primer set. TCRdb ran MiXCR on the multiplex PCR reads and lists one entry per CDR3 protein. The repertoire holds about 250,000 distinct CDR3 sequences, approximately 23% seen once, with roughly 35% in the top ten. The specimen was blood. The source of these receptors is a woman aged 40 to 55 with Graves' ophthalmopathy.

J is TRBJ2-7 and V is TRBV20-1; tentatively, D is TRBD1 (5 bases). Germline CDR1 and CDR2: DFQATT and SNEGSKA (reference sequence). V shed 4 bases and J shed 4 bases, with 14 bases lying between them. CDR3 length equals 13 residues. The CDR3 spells CSATSRVQYEQYF. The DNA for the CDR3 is TGCAGTGCTACCAGCAGGGTGCAGTACGAGCAGTACTTC.

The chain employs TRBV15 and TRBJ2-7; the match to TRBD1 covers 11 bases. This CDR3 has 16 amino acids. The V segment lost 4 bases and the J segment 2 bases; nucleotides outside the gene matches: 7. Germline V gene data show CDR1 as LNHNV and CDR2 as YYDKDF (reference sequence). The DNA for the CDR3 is TGTGCCACCAGCACTAGAAAGGGACAGGGGGCCTACGAGCAGTACTTC. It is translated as CATSTRKGQGAYEQYF.

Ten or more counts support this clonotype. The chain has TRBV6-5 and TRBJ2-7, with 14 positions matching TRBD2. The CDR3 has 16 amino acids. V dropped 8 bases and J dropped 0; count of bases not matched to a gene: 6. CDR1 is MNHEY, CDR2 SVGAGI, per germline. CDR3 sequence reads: CASQGLAGADSYEQYF. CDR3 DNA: TGTGCCAGCCAGGGACTAGCGGGGGCAGACTCCTACGAGCAGTACTTC.

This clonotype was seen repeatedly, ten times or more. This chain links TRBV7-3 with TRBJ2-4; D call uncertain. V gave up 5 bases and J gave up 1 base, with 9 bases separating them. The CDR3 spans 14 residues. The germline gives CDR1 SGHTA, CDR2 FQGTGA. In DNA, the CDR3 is TGTGCCAGCAGCCTAGGGCACGCCAAAAACATTCAGTACTTC. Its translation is CASSLGHAKNIQYF.

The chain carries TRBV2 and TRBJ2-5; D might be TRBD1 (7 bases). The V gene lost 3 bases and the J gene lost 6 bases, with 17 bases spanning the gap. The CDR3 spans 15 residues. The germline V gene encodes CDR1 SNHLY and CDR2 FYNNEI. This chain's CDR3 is CASSDSRGDSQTQYF. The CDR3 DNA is TGTGCCAGCAGTGACTCTAGGGGGGACAGCCAGACCCAGTACTTC.

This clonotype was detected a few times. Here the CDR3 DNA reads TGCAGTGCTAGAGTCAGGGACAGGTCATCCTACGAGCAGTACTTC. It yields the protein CSARVRDRSSYEQYF. This rearrangement joins TRBV20-1 to TRBJ2-7; 8 bases are a match to TRBD1. The CDR3 loop spans 15 amino acids. The junction had 6 bases not matched to a gene; V was cut back by 1 base and J by 1 base. Germline loops: CDR1 DFQATT, CDR2 SNEGSKA (reference sequence).